The 23 T cell receptor beta chains presented below share a single source sample, sequenced in a study of long-term antiretroviral therapy in people with HIV. Researchers report immunoSEQ v3.0 was run at survey level. Libraries were prepared by immunoSEQ multiplex PCR; TCRdb keeps only in-frame clonotypes and omits some of them. The sample lists some 25,000 clones, about 86% occurring once. The starting material was unsorted PBMCs, obtained 1.2 years after starting antiretroviral therapy. The receptors derive from a man aged 50-59 years with HIV.

The genes are TRBV10-2 and TRBJ2-7; no definite D call. Germline V CDR1 and CDR2: WSHSY, SAAADI. V dropped 3 bases and J dropped 3 bases, with 12 bases sitting between them. This CDR3 is built from 14 residues. CDR3 loop: CASSELQVHYEQYF. The CDR3 DNA is TGCGCCAGCAGTGAACTCCAGGTTCACTACGAGCAGTACTTC.

A few counts support this clone. The V gene is TRBV9, the J gene TRBJ2-2, with TRBD2 matching 10 bases. The CDR3 runs 18 residues. V trimming: 1 base; J trimming: 0 bases; junction bases outside the gene matches: 6. Germline CDR1 SGDLS, CDR2 YYNGEE. The CDR3 is CASSVRVAGGPNTGELFF. CDR3 bases: TGTGCCAGCAGCGTAAGGGTAGCGGGGGGCCCGAACACCGGGGAGCTGTTTTTT.

V and J are TRBV27 and TRBJ1-6; D unclear. CDR1 and CDR2 (germline): MNHEY, SMNVEV (reference sequence). V was cut by 2 bases and J by 14 bases, with 13 bases left in between. CDR3 length equals 13 residues. CDR3 sequence: CASSLTDHVSLHF. For the CDR3, the DNA is TGTGCCAGCAGTTTAACAGACCATGTGTCCCTCCACTTT.

V gene TRBV18 combines with J gene TRBJ2-7; D is ambiguous. Trimming pared 0 bases from V and 4 bases from J, leaving 13 bases between. CDR3 length equals 15 residues. Germline lookup yields CDR1 KGHSH and CDR2 LQKENI. The CDR3 coding sequence is TGTGCCAGCTCACCACCCTCCGTAGACCGATACGAGCAGTACTTC. Translated, it gives CASSPPSVDRYEQYF.

The gene calls are TRBV18 and TRBJ1-4; maybe TRBD1 (5 bases). The CDR3 is 12 residues long. The ends were cut back, 5 bases at V and 7 bases at J, with 8 bases in the middle. The germline V gene has CDR1 KGHSH and CDR2 LQKENI. The DNA of the CDR3 is TGTGCCAGCTCATCCGGGGGTGAAAAACTGTTTTTT. It translates to CASSSGGEKLFF. Filled out from reference TRBV18 and TRBJ1-4, the complete variable domain reads NAGVMQNPRHLVRRRGQEARLRCSPMKGHSHVYWYRQLPEEGLKFMVYLQKENIIDESGMPKERFSAEFPKEGPSILRIQQVVRGDSAAYFCASSSGGEKLFFGSGTQLSVL.

This chain uses TRBV5-6 with TRBJ2-5; 9 bases are shared with TRBD1. There are 14 residues in the CDR3. Losses at the gene ends were 0 bases for V and 6 bases for J; bases not matched to a gene: 3. CDR1 SGHDT and CDR2 YYEEEE come from the germline V gene. CDR3 loop: CASSLAGTGKTQYF. The DNA for the CDR3 is TGTGCCAGCAGCTTGGCTGGGACAGGGAAGACCCAGTACTTC.

The CDR3 sequence is CAFKTGTGGYEQYF. DNA of the CDR3: TGTGCCTTCAAAACCGGGACAGGGGGCTACGAGCAGTACTTC. The chain joins TRBV30 to TRBJ2-7, with 11 bases lining up with TRBD1. The germline V gene encodes CDR1 GTSNPN and CDR2 SVGIG (reference sequence). The CDR3 length is 14 residues. After removal of 7 bases from V and 3 bases from J, the junction contained 8 bases not matched to a gene.

The chain joins TRBV6-4 to TRBJ2-2; D remains ambiguous. The CDR3 consists of 13 residues. V was clipped by 8 bases and J by 5 bases, with 12 bases between them. CDR1 and CDR2 from the germline V gene are MRHNA and SNTAGT. The CDR3 sequence is CASGSGLTGELFF. The DNA for the CDR3 is TGTGCCAGCGGATCGGGCCTAACCGGGGAGCTGTTTTTT.

V gene TRBV18 combines with J gene TRBJ1-1; 7 bases are a match to TRBD1. Germline V lookup: CDR1 KGHSH, CDR2 LQKENI. CDR3 size: 15 residues. The junction had 13 bases not matched to a gene; V was cut back by 5 bases and J by 7 bases. This chain's CDR3 is CASSEIRTGALEAFF. CDR3 DNA sequence: TGTGCCAGCTCAGAAATTAGGACAGGCGCCCTTGAAGCTTTCTTT.

The chain uses TRBV7-2 and TRBJ2-5; 10 bases match TRBD2. Trimming cost V 1 base and J 5 bases; bases outside gene matches: 10. This CDR3 region has 17 residues. In germline, CDR1 is SGHTA, CDR2 FQGNSA. The CDR3 here is CASSLVGSGGLGETQYF. CDR3 in DNA: TGTGCCAGCAGCTTAGTCGGTAGCGGGGGGCTTGGGGAGACCCAGTACTTC.

This chain uses TRBV5-4 with TRBJ1-2; D might be TRBD1 (6 bases). The CDR3 extends over 14 amino acids. The germline gives CDR1 SGHNT, CDR2 YYREEE (reference sequence). V was pared by 5 bases and J by 4 bases, with 15 bases between. In DNA form, the CDR3 reads TGTGCCAGCAGGCCGGGGACACCCCTCTATGGCTACACCTTC. Translating gives CASRPGTPLYGYTF.

The V gene is TRBV6-6, the J gene TRBJ1-5; perhaps TRBD1 as D (6 bases). Trimming stripped 2 bases from V and 7 bases from J, with 15 bases between. Germline CDR1 is MNHNY and CDR2 is SVGAGI (reference sequence). The CDR3 is 15 residues long. CDR3 amino acids: CASSYRRGVEQPQHF. The CDR3 DNA reads TGTGCCAGCAGTTACCGTAGGGGGGTTGAGCAGCCCCAGCATTTT.

V and J are TRBV11-2 and TRBJ1-4; D is unclear. The CDR3 consists of 11 residues. Germline loops: CDR1 SGHAT, CDR2 FQNNGV. V was clipped by 4 bases and J by 11 bases, with 8 bases between them. This chain's CDR3 is CASSSGRKLFF. The CDR3 DNA reads as TGTGCCAGCAGCTCCGGGCGGAAACTGTTTTTT.

CDR3 in amino acids: CASGLDTWEEAFF. The CDR3, as DNA: TGTGCTAGTGGTTTAGATACATGGGAAGAAGCTTTCTTT. The chain couples TRBV12-5 to TRBJ1-1; D is undetermined. V was cut by 3 bases and J by 8 bases, with 13 bases left in between. The CDR3 is 13 amino acids. The germline CDR1 and CDR2 sequences are LGHNT and FRNRAP.

This clone came up a few times. CDR3 coding DNA: TGCGCCAGCAGCCAAGATGGGACGTATGACCTCCACTTT. Translated, it gives CASSQDGTYDLHF. The gene calls are TRBV4-1 and TRBJ1-6; a possible D gene is TRBD1 (5 bases). From germline, CDR1 is MGHRA and CDR2 YSYEKL. V was cut by 0 bases and J by 15 bases, with 12 bases left in between. The length of the CDR3 is 13 residues.

The rearrangement joins TRBV7-2 to TRBJ2-7; 11 positions match TRBD2. The V gene end was trimmed by 3 bases and the J gene end by 2 bases; junction bases not matched to a gene: 6. The CDR3 is 16 amino acids. Looked up from germline, CDR1 is SGHTA and CDR2 is FQGNSA. CDR3 amino acids: CASSFKLAGVPYEQYF. For the CDR3, the DNA is TGTGCCAGCAGCTTTAAACTAGCGGGGGTACCCTACGAGCAGTACTTC. Looking up the rest from reference TRBV7-2 and TRBJ2-7 gives the full variable domain: GAGVSQSPSNKVTEKGKDVELRCDPISGHTALYWYRQSLGQGLEFLIYFQGNSAPDKSGLPSDRFSAERTGGSVSTLTIQRTQQEDSAVYLCASSFKLAGVPYEQYFGPGTRLTVT.

The chain combines TRBV5-1 with TRBJ1-4; TRBD1 matches 9 bases. Per germline, CDR1 SGHRS and CDR2 YFSETQ. The CDR3 loop spans 16 amino acids. V gave up 3 bases and J gave up 7 bases; unmatched junction bases: 10. The CDR3 DNA is TGCGCCAGCAGCTCCCTAATACAGGGGGCAGGTGAAAAACTGTTTTTT. Its translation is CASSSLIQGAGEKLFF.

The J gene is TRBJ1-1, the V gene TRBV28, with D hard to call. Germline-derived CDR1 and CDR2 are MDHEN and SYDVKM. The CDR3 has 13 amino acids. Deletions cut 8 bases from V and 0 bases from J, with 10 bases between. The CDR3 region has the DNA TGTGCCAGCCGGACGGTCATGAACACTGAAGCTTTCTTT. This translates into CASRTVMNTEAFF.

The chain recombines TRBV7-3 with TRBJ1-1, with 8 bases that match TRBD1. The germline V gene has CDR1 SGHTA and CDR2 FQGTGA. V shed 4 bases, J shed 4 bases, and the junction held 2 bases outside the gene matches. This CDR3 spans 13 amino acids. The CDR3 DNA follows: TGTGCCAGCAGCTCCAGGGGGCGCACTGAAGCTTTCTTT. It yields the protein CASSSRGRTEAFF. The full variable domain, its missing parts supplied by reference TRBV7-3 and TRBJ1-1, is GAGVSQTPSNKVTEKGKYVELRCDPISGHTALYWYRQSLGQGPEFLIYFQGTGAADDSGLPNDRFFAVRPEGSVSTLKIQRTERGDSAVYLCASSSRGRTEAFFGQGTRLTVV.

The V and J genes are TRBV27 and TRBJ1-6, with 7 bases identical to TRBD1. The germline gives CDR1 MNHEY, CDR2 SMNVEV (reference sequence). The ends lost 6 bases at V and 7 bases at J; junction bases unmatched: 15. This CDR3 spans 17 amino acids. For the CDR3, the DNA is TGTGCCAGCAGGGCCCTTTTCTCGGGACAGTTAAATTCACCCCTCCACTTT. Translating it yields CASRALFSGQLNSPLHF.

This chain uses TRBV11-2 with TRBJ1-3, with D tentatively TRBD1 (6 bases). Germline V gene lookup returns CDR1 SGHAT and CDR2 FQNNGV. The CDR3 extends over 17 amino acids. Deletions cut 3 bases from V and 0 bases from J, with 15 bases between. The CDR3 loop reads CASSFVFTGISGNTIYF. Here the CDR3 DNA reads TGTGCCAGCAGCTTCGTTTTCACAGGGATCTCTGGAAACACCATATATTTT.

This chain connects TRBV2 to TRBJ2-5, with 13 bases that match TRBD2. Germline-derived CDR1 and CDR2 are SNHLY and FYNNEI. Trimming at V came to 1 base and at J to 3 bases, leaving 5 bases not matched to a gene. There are 17 residues in the CDR3. DNA of the CDR3: TGTGCCAGCAGTGAAGGGGGACTAGCGGGGCAAGAAGAGACCCAGTACTTC. Amino acids: CASSEGGLAGQEETQYF.

The rearrangement uses TRBV10-1 and TRBJ2-3; 9 nucleotides match TRBD2. Germline-derived CDR1 and CDR2 are WNHNN and SYGVQD (reference sequence). Trimming at V came to 3 bases and at J to 2 bases, leaving 3 bases not matched to a gene. CDR3 length equals 15 residues. CDR3 protein: CASSEAGGSTDTQYF. CDR3 coding DNA: TGCGCCAGCAGTGAAGCGGGGGGCTCCACAGATACGCAGTATTTT.